This T cell receptor (beta chain) came from a study of cytomegalovirus exposure and HLA in healthy donors. General study results and limits: A later analysis reportedly identified an Asian-associated ancestry cluster as carrying fewer N-insertions than the approximately 670-donor mean. A missense variant in DCLRE1C was later tied to TCR beta V- and J-gene trimming. Available immune exposure information was restricted to CMV serostatus only. Most TCR sequences were rare, but some public TCRs occurred in many donors.

Vbeta (60) and Jbeta (13) primers were used in the PCR. Sequencing was performed with immunoSEQ multiplex PCR; in TCRdb, only in-frame clones are kept and a portion is missing. The repertoire consists of about 220,000 clones, with around 76% occurring once and the leading ten covering about 0.63%. The CDR3 contains 16 residues. Germline CDR1 reads MNHNS; CDR2 reads SASEGT. A remark on this clone: Antigen specificity is unknown.

This clonotype was obtained from a man younger than 30 in good health and CMV-seronegative. Sequencing input: PBMCs. The chain recombines TRBV6-1 with TRBJ2-5; TRBD2 aligns across 9 bases. The better agreement between TRBJ2-7 and the DNA end casts doubt on the J call. CDR3 protein: CASSEVLAGEPYEQYF. The CDR3 nucleotides read TGTGCCAGCAGTGAAGTCTTAGCGGGAGAACCGTACGAGCAGTACTTC.